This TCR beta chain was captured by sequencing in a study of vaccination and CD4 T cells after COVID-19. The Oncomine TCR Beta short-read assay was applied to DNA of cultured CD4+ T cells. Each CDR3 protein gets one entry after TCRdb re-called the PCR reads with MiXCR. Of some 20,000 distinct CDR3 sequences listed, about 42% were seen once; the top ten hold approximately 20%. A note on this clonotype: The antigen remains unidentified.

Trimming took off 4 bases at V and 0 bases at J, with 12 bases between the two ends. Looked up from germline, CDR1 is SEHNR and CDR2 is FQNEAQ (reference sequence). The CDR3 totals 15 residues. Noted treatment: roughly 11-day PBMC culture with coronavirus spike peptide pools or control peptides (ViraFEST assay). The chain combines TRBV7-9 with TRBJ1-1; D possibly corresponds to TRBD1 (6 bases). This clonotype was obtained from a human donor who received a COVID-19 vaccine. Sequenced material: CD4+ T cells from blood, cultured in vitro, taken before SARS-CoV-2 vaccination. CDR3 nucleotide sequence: TGTGCCAGCAGCTCCCGGACAGCCCTGAACACTGAAGCTTTCTTT. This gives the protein CASSSRTALNTEAFF.